This TCR beta chain was captured by sequencing in a study of control samples from healthy donors and cancer patients. This table comes from immunoSEQ multiplex PCR, and its TCRdb copy is limited to in-frame clones, with some not included. This table has 140,000 to 150,000 clones, around 86% appearing once. From germline, CDR1 is SGHTA and CDR2 FQGNSA. The V and J ends lost 1 base and 3 bases, in that order; junction bases with no gene match: 8. The CDR3 consists of 16 residues. The genes are TRBV7-2 and TRBJ2-7; 8 bases line up with TRBD1. The sample was blood. The receptor was isolated from a man younger than 40 in good health. This chain's CDR3 is CASSLESTGALYEQYF. In nucleotides, the CDR3 is TGTGCCAGCAGCTTAGAGTCGACAGGGGCACTCTACGAGCAGTACTTC.